Here is one T cell receptor beta chain with its context. The antigen is unknown. The data stem from a study of beta chain features in type 1 diabetes. On the study more broadly: Examination of sorted cells across all samples involved around 110 million cells.

Study results and limitations: Shortening that was moderate but significant affected the TCRB CDR3s of Type 1 diabetes patients in all four CD4+ subsets. The analysis here could not establish whether HLA type shapes TCRB rearrangement.

The whole isolated RNA underwent reverse transcription, so sequencing captured expressed TCRB transcripts. Produced via immunoSEQ multiplex PCR; TCRdb's table is partial and in-frame only. The sample consists of 300,000 to 400,000 clones, 9.3% of them appearing once. CD4+ cells of the naive, central memory, regulatory and stem cell-like memory types were sorted via CD45RO/CCR7/CD25/CD127/CD95/CD27. The clonotype originates from a man younger than 40 with type 1 diabetes. The material sequenced was central memory CD4+ T cells from blood.

In DNA, the CDR3 is TGTGCCAGCAGCCTCGACAGACAAAGCGGCTACACCTTC. Translation gives CASSLDRQSGYTF. The V gene is TRBV5-4, the J gene TRBJ1-2; weak D call: TRBD1 (5 bases). V lost 4 bases and J 8 bases, leaving 15 bases between the germline ends. Germline V gene sequence: CDR1 SGHNT, CDR2 YYREEE (reference sequence). CDR3 length: 13 residues.